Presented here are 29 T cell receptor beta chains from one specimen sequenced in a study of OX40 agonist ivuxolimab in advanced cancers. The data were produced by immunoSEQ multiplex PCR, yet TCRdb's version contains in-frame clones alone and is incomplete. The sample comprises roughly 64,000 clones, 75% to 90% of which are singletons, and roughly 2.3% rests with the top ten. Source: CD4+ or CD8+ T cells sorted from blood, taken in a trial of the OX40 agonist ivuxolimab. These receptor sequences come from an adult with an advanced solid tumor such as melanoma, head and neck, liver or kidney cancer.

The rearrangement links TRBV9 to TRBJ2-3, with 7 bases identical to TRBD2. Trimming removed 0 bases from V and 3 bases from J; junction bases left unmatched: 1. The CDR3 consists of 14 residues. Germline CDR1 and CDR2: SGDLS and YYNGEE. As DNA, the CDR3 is TGTGCCAGCAGCGTAGTCGGGGGGACAGATACGCAGTATTTT. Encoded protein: CASSVVGGTDTQYF.

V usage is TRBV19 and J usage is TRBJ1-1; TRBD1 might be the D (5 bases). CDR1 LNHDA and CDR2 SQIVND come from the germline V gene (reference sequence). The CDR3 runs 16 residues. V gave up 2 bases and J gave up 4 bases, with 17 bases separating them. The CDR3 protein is CASSIPRGRQSTEAFF. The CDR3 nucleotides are TGTGCCAGTAGTATACCTAGGGGACGGCAGAGCACTGAAGCTTTCTTT.

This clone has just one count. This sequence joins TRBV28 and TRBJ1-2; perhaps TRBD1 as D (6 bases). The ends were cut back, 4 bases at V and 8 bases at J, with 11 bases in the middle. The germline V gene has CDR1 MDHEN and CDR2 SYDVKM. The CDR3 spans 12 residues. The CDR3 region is CASSWGAEGYTF. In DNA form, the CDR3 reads TGTGCCAGCAGTTGGGGGGCGGAGGGCTACACCTTC.

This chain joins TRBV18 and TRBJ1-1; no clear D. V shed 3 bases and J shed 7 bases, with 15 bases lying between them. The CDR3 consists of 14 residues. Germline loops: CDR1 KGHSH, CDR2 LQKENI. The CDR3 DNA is TGTGCCAGCTCACCCCTTTCGGGGAGCGGTGAAGCTTTCTTT. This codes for CASSPLSGSGEAFF.

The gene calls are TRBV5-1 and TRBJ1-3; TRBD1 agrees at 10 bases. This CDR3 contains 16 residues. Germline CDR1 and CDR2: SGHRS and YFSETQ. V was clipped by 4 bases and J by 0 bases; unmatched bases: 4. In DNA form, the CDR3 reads TGCGCCAGCAGCCCGGGACAGGGGAACTCTGGAAACACCATATATTTT. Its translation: CASSPGQGNSGNTIYF.

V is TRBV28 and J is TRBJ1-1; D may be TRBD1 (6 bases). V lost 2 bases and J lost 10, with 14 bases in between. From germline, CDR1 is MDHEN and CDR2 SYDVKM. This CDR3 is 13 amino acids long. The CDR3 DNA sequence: TGTGCCAGCAGTTTAAAGGGGGTGGTGGTAGCTTTCTTT. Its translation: CASSLKGVVVAFF.

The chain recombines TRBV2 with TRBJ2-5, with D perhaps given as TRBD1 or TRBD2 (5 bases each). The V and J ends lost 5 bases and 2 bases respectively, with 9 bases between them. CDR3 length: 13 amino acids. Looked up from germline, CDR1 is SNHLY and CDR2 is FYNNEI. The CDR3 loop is CASSRDQQETQYF. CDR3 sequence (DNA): TGTGCCAGCAGTAGGGACCAGCAAGAGACCCAGTACTTC.

The CDR3 spells CASSLGTGASPLHF. The CDR3 DNA is TGTGCCAGCAGCTTAGGGACAGGGGCTTCACCCCTCCACTTT. V is TRBV7-9 and J is TRBJ1-6; 9 nucleotides line up with TRBD1. The CDR3 sequence is 14 residues long. Germline V gene lookup returns CDR1 SEHNR and CDR2 FQNEAQ (reference sequence). V lost 1 base and J lost 9; bases outside the gene matches: 1.

CDR3 DNA sequence: TGTGCCAGCAGCTTAGCCAGATTCCTCAATCAGCCCCAGCATTTT. It specifies CASSLARFLNQPQHF. The rearrangement links TRBV7-8 to TRBJ1-5; no clear D. Trimming removed 0 bases at V and 3 bases at J, with 9 bases between. Germline V gene sequence: CDR1 SGHVS, CDR2 FQNEAQ. There are 15 residues in the CDR3.

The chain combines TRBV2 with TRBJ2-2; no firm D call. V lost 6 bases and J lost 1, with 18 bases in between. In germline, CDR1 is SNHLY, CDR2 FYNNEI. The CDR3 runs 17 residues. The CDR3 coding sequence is TGTGCCAGCAGAAGTCTAACTGGCATAGGGAACACCGGGGAGCTGTTTTTT. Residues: CASRSLTGIGNTGELFF.

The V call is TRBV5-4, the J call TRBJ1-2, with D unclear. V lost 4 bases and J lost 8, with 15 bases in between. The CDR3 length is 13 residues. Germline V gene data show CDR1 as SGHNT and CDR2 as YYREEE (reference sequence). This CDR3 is CASSVSGFGGYTF. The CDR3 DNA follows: TGTGCCAGCAGCGTTTCGGGCTTCGGGGGCTACACCTTC.

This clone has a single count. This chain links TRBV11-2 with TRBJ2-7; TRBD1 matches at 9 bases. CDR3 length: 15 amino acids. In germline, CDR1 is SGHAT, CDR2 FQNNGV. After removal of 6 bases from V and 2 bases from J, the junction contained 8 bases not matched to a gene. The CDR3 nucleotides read TGTGCCAGCAGGCAACAGGGGGCTAGGGCCTACGAGCAGTACTTC. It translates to CASRQQGARAYEQYF.

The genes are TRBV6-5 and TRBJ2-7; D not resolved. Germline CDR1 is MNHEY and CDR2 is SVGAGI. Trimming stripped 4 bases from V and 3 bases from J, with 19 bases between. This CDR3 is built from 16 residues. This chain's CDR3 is CASSLKATVALYEQYF. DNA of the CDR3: TGTGCCAGCAGTTTAAAAGCTACCGTTGCCCTCTACGAGCAGTACTTC.

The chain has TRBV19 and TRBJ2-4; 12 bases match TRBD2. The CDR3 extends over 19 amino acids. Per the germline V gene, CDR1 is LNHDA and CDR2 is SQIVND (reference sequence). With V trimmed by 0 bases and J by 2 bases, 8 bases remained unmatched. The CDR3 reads CASSIDRLAGEGSKNIQYF. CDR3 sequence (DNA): TGTGCCAGTAGTATAGACCGACTAGCGGGAGAGGGTTCCAAAAACATTCAGTACTTC. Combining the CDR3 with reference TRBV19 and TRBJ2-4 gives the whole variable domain DGGITQSPKYLFRKEGQNVTLSCEQNLNHDAMYWYRQDPGQGLRLIYYSQIVNDFQKGDIAEGYSVSREKKESFPLTVTSAQKNPTAFYLCASSIDRLAGEGSKNIQYFGAGTRLSVL.

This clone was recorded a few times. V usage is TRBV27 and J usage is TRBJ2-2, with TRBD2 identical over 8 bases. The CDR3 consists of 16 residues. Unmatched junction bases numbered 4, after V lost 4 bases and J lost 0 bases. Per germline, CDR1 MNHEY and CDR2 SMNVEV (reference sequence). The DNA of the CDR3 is TGTGCCAGCAGTTCCCGGGGGGGTTCGAACACCGGGGAGCTGTTTTTT. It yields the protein CASSSRGGSNTGELFF.

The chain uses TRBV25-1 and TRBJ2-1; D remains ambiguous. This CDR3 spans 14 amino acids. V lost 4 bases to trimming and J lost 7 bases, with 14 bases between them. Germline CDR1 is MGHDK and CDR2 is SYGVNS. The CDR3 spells CASSGPGPSNEQFF. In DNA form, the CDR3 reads TGTGCCAGCAGTGGTCCCGGGCCCTCAAATGAGCAGTTCTTC.

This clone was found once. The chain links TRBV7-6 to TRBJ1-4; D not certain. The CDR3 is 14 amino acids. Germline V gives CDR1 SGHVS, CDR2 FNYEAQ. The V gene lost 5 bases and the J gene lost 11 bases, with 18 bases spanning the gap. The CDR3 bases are TGTGCCAGCAGCCCAAGAGGGCCGGTTGAGAAACTGTTTTTT. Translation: CASSPRGPVEKLFF.

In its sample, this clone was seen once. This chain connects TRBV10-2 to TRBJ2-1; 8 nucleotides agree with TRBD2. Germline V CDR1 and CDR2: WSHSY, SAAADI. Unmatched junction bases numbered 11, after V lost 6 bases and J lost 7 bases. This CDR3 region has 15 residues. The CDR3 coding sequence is TGCGCCAGCAGAGTGGATAGCGGGGTTGTGAATGAGCAGTTCTTC. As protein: CASRVDSGVVNEQFF.

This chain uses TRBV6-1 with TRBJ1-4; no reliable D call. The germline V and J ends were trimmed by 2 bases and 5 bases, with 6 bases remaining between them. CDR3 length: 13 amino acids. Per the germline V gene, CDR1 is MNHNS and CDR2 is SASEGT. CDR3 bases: TGTGCCAGCAGTGAACGGGAAAATGAAAAACTGTTTTTT. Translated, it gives CASSERENEKLFF.

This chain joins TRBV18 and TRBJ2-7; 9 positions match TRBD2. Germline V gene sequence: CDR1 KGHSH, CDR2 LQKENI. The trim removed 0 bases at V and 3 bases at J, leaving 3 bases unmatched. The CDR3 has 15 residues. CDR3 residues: CASSPPGGGVYEQYF. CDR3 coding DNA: TGTGCCAGCTCACCACCGGGCGGGGGGGTCTACGAGCAGTACTTC.

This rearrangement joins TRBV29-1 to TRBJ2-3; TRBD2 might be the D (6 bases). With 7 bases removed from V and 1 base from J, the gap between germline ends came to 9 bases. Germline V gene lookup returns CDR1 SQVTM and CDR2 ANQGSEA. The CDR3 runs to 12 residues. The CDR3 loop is CSGSSGTDTQYF. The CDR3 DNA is TGCAGCGGATCTAGCGGCACAGATACGCAGTATTTT.

The CDR3 coding sequence is TGTGCCAGCTCACTCCGGGACGGGTCCTACGAGCAGTACTTC. Its protein is CASSLRDGSYEQYF. This chain links TRBV18 with TRBJ2-7; D assignment may be TRBD1 or TRBD2 (5 bases each). CDR3 length equals 14 residues. Between the trimmed V and J ends, which lost 4 bases and 1 base, there was a span of 11 bases. The germline V gene has CDR1 KGHSH and CDR2 LQKENI.

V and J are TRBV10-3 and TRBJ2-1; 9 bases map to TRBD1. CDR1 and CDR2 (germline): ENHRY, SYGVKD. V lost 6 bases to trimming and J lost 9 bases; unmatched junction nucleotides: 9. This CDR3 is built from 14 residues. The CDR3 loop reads CAISSGQGQAEQFF. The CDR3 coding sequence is TGTGCCATCAGCTCGGGACAGGGACAGGCTGAGCAGTTCTTC.

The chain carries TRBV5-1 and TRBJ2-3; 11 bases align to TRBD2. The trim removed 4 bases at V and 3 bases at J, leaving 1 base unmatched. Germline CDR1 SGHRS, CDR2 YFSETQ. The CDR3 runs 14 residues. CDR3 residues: CASSTSGGTDTQYF. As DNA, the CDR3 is TGCGCCAGCAGCACTAGCGGGGGAACAGATACGCAGTATTTT.

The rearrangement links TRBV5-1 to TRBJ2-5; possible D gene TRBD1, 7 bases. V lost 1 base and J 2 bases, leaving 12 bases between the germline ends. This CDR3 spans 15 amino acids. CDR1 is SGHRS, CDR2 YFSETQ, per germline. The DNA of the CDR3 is TGCGCCAGCAGCTTGAACCCAGGGGGGCAAGAGACCCAGTACTTC. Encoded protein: CASSLNPGGQETQYF.

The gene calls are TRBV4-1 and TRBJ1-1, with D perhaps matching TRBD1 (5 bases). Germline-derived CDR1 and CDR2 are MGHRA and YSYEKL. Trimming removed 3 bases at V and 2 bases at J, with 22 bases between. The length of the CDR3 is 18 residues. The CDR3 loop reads CASSQRGRAVQKNTEAFF. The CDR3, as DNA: TGCGCCAGCAGCCAGAGGGGCAGGGCGGTGCAAAAAAACACTGAAGCTTTCTTT.

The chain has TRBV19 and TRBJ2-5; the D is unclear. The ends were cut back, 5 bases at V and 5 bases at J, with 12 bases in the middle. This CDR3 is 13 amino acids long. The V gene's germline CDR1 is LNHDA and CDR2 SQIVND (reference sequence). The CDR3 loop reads CASSGPSRETQYF. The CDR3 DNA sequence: TGTGCCAGTAGTGGCCCCTCGAGGGAGACCCAGTACTTC.

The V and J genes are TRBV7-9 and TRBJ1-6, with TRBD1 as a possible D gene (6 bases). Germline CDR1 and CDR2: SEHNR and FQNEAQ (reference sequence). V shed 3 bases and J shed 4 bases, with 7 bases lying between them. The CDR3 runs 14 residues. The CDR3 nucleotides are TGTGCCAGCAGCTTGGGGACATATAATTCACCCCTCCACTTT. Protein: CASSLGTYNSPLHF.

The CDR3 DNA reads TGCGCCAGCAGCCAAGGAGGCGCGGATCAGCCCCAGCATTTT. Translated, it gives CASSQGGADQPQHF. V is TRBV4-1 and J is TRBJ1-5; D is uncertain. There are 14 residues in the CDR3. The ends were cut back, 1 base at V and 5 bases at J, with 9 bases in the middle. From germline, CDR1 is MGHRA and CDR2 YSYEKL.